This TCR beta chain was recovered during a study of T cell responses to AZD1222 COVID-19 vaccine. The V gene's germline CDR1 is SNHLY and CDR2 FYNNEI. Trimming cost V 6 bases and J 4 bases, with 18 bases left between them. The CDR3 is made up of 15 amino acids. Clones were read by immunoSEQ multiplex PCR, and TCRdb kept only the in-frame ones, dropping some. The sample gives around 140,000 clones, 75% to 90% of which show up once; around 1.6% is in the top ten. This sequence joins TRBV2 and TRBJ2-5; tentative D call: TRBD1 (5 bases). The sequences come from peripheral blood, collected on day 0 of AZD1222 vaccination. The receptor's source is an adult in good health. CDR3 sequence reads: CASRKTILQGETQYF. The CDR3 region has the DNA TGTGCCAGCAGAAAGACGATCCTCCAGGGAGAGACCCAGTACTTC.